This TCR beta chain was captured by sequencing in a study of OX40 agonist ivuxolimab in advanced cancers. About the study: With a range of roughly 20 to 80, age averaged 60 years, and about 82% were male. Three patients had partial responses: one hepatocellular carcinoma, two cutaneous melanoma.

Points on this clone: Its antigen is currently unknown.

Study conclusions and caveats: Some of the lowest clonal expansion was seen in partial responders at 0.1-3.0 mg/kg.

CDR1 and CDR2 from the germline V gene are SGHTA and FQGNSA. The CDR3 covers 14 residues. V was shortened by 3 bases and J by 4 bases, with 7 bases between the two germline ends. The protocol was immunoSEQ multiplex PCR, while the TCRdb copy is restricted to in-frame clones and leaves out a portion. The sample lists approximately 94,000 clones; roughly 90% were seen once. The receptor was isolated from an adult with an advanced solid tumor such as melanoma, head and neck, liver or kidney cancer. The sample here was CD4+ or CD8+ T cells sorted from blood, taken in a trial of the OX40 agonist ivuxolimab. This chain uses TRBV7-2 with TRBJ1-6, with D maybe TRBD1 (5 bases). CDR3 nucleotides: TGTGCCAGCAGCTTCGACAGTTATAATTCACCCCTCCACTTT. Its translation: CASSFDSYNSPLHF.